The 30 T cell receptor beta chains reported below all come from one sample, sequenced in a study of cytomegalovirus exposure and HLA in healthy donors. Primers for the PCR totalled 60 Vbeta and 13 Jbeta. TCRdb keeps only in-frame clones here, not all; method: immunoSEQ multiplex PCR. The table lists about 150,000 clones, about three quarters of them singletons. The sequenced material came from PBMCs. The receptors stem from a male donor in good health and CMV-seronegative.

In this sample, this clone turned up a few times. The chain couples TRBV10-3 to TRBJ2-2; D might be TRBD1 (7 bases). Trimming cost V 9 bases and J 0 bases, with 11 bases left between them. Germline CDR1 reads ENHRY; CDR2 reads SYGVKD. The CDR3 has 14 amino acids. As DNA, the CDR3 is TGTGCCATGCGGGACAGCGCGAACACCGGGGAGCTGTTTTTT. It specifies CAMRDSANTGELFF.

The chain uses TRBV4-3 and TRBJ2-7; D is possibly TRBD2 (6 bases). Germline V gene lookup returns CDR1 LGHNA and CDR2 YSLEER. The V end was cut by 0 bases, the J end by 3 bases, with 18 bases between. The CDR3 is 17 residues long. The CDR3 DNA sequence: TGCGCCAGCAGCCAAGATGCTTCGGGGGTGGGGAGCTACGAGCAGTACTTC. This sequence encodes CASSQDASGVGSYEQYF.

The genes are TRBV9 and TRBJ2-1; 9 nucleotides match TRBD1. Unmatched junction bases numbered 4, after V lost 1 base and J lost 5 bases. This CDR3 spans 15 amino acids. Germline V gives CDR1 SGDLS, CDR2 YYNGEE. The DNA of the CDR3 is TGTGCCAGCAGCGTATTAAGGACAGGGGACAATGAGCAGTTCTTC. The encoded protein is CASSVLRTGDNEQFF.

The V and J genes are TRBV11-2 and TRBJ1-4; a possible D gene is TRBD1 (5 bases). The V gene's germline CDR1 is SGHAT and CDR2 FQNNGV. Between the trimmed V and J ends, which lost 5 bases and 4 bases, there was a span of 11 bases. The CDR3 contains 14 residues. CDR3 bases: TGTGCCAGCAGCCCCCCGGGGGGTAATGAAAAACTGTTTTTT. This translates into CASSPPGGNEKLFF.

This clone was picked up a small number of times. This rearrangement joins TRBV19 to TRBJ1-1, with D tentatively TRBD1 (6 bases). The V end was cut by 10 bases, the J end by 0 bases, with 18 bases between. This CDR3 is 15 amino acids long. Germline V gives CDR1 LNHDA, CDR2 SQIVND (reference sequence). The CDR3 DNA reads as TGTGCCACCATAAACAGGGCTCGGATGAACACTGAAGCTTTCTTT. This sequence encodes CATINRARMNTEAFF.

The rearrangement joins TRBV27 to TRBJ1-4, with D possibly being TRBD1 (6 bases). Germline-derived CDR1 and CDR2 are MNHEY and SMNVEV (reference sequence). V was pared by 5 bases and J by 1 base, with 11 bases between. There are 15 residues in the CDR3. The CDR3 DNA reads TGTGCCAGCAGTCCCACAGGGAGAACTAATGAAAAACTGTTTTTT. Its translation is CASSPTGRTNEKLFF.

The CDR3 loop reads CASRAGHPTDTQYF. DNA of the CDR3: TGTGCCAGCAGAGCGGGACACCCCACAGATACGCAGTATTTT. The chain recombines TRBV28 with TRBJ2-3; D is perhaps TRBD2 (7 bases). Trimming took off 6 bases at V and 2 bases at J, with 12 bases between the two ends. CDR1 is MDHEN and CDR2 is SYDVKM in the germline V gene. The CDR3 spans 14 residues.

The chain employs TRBV6-1 and TRBJ1-1; D may be TRBD1 (5 bases). V dropped 7 bases and J dropped 5 bases, with 20 bases sitting between them. Germline V CDR1 and CDR2: MNHNS, SASEGT. The CDR3 sequence is 15 residues long. The CDR3 nucleotides read TGTGCCAGCAAAGGAGGGGAGGGCGCAGGAACTGAAGCTTTCTTT. This gives the protein CASKGGEGAGTEAFF.

This chain uses TRBV19 with TRBJ2-7, with D possibly TRBD2 on 6 matching bases. V gave up 3 bases and J gave up 3 bases, with 12 bases separating them. Germline V lookup: CDR1 LNHDA, CDR2 SQIVND (reference sequence). The CDR3 consists of 14 residues. CDR3 coding DNA: TGTGCCAGTAGTATGCTAATCGGGGGCTACGAGCAGTACTTC. This sequence encodes CASSMLIGGYEQYF.

J is TRBJ2-3 and V is TRBV6-1; 7 nucleotides match TRBD2. CDR1 and CDR2 (germline): MNHNS, SASEGT. This CDR3 is 15 amino acids long. V gave up 3 bases and J gave up 5 bases; unmatched junction bases: 8. Written as DNA, the CDR3 is TGTGCCAGCAGTGAGTCGGGGGGAGTGGGAGATACGCAGTATTTT. Its protein is CASSESGGVGDTQYF.

In this sample, this clone turned up a few times. This rearrangement joins TRBV7-9 to TRBJ2-7; 8 bases agree with TRBD1. Looked up from germline, CDR1 is SEHNR and CDR2 is FQNEAQ (reference sequence). The CDR3 runs 13 residues. Losses at the gene ends were 5 bases for V and 7 bases for J; bases not matched to a gene: 7. The DNA for the CDR3 is TGTGCCAGCAGCATAGACAGGGGTGGGGAGCAGTACTTC. This translates into CASSIDRGGEQYF. The variable domain in full, completed from reference TRBV7-9 and TRBJ2-7, reads DTGVSQNPRHKITKRGQNVTFRCDPISEHNRLYWYRQTLGQGPEFLTYFQNEAQLEKSRLLSDRFSAERPKGSFSTLEIQRTEQGDSAMYLCASSIDRGGEQYFGPGTRLTVT.

This chain uses TRBV28 with TRBJ1-2; D possibly corresponds to TRBD1 (6 bases). V lost 4 bases, J lost 0 bases, and 12 bases lay in between. The CDR3 is made up of 15 amino acids. CDR1 and CDR2 (germline): MDHEN, SYDVKM. CDR3 sequence reads: CASSSTAGANYGYTF. In DNA, the CDR3 is TGTGCCAGCAGTTCCACGGCAGGGGCTAACTATGGCTACACCTTC.

The rearrangement joins TRBV5-1 to TRBJ2-7; the match to TRBD1 covers 8 bases. This CDR3 is 15 amino acids long. With 4 bases clipped from V and 11 bases from J, the junction kept 17 bases outside the gene matches. Germline CDR1 SGHRS, CDR2 YFSETQ. In nucleotides, the CDR3 is TGCGCCAGCAGCAGGGCCCAGGGGGCCCCGGAAGAGGAGTACTTC. Protein sequence: CASSRAQGAPEEEYF.

The rearrangement uses TRBV6-5 and TRBJ2-7, with a possible D match to TRBD1 (5 bases). Germline V gene sequence: CDR1 MNHEY, CDR2 SVGAGI. CDR3 length: 14 amino acids. Deletions cut 2 bases from V and 3 bases from J, with 11 bases between. CDR3 loop: CASSYGAEYYEQYF. In DNA form, the CDR3 reads TGTGCCAGCAGTTACGGGGCAGAATACTACGAGCAGTACTTC.

V and J are TRBV6-4 and TRBJ2-7, with 9 bases aligning to TRBD2. CDR3 size: 14 residues. Germline-derived CDR1 and CDR2 are MRHNA and SNTAGT. Trimming took 10 bases from V and 2 from J; bases not matched to a gene: 9. The CDR3, as DNA: TGTGCCAACAAAGCGGGGGGACTTACCTACGAGCAGTACTTC. This encodes CANKAGGLTYEQYF.

The J gene is TRBJ2-7, the V gene TRBV9; TRBD1 is a possible D gene (5 bases). This CDR3 comprises 15 residues. V was trimmed by 4 bases and J by 0 bases, leaving 14 bases between them. CDR1 and CDR2 (germline): SGDLS, YYNGEE. The CDR3 region is CASSPVDISSYEQYF. The CDR3 DNA follows: TGTGCCAGCAGCCCCGTGGACATTTCCTCCTACGAGCAGTACTTC.

This chain joins TRBV19 and TRBJ1-1, with TRBD1 identical over 9 bases. The V segment lost 1 base and the J segment 5 bases; nucleotides outside the gene matches: 5. The CDR3 covers 15 residues. Germline CDR1 reads LNHDA; CDR2 reads SQIVND (reference sequence). DNA for the CDR3: TGTGCCAGTAGTATAGGGGGGACAGGGCGAACTGAAGCTTTCTTT. It translates to CASSIGGTGRTEAFF. Complete variable domain (other parts from reference TRBV19 and TRBJ1-1): DGGITQSPKYLFRKEGQNVTLSCEQNLNHDAMYWYRQDPGQGLRLIYYSQIVNDFQKGDIAEGYSVSREKKESFPLTVTSAQKNPTAFYLCASSIGGTGRTEAFFGQGTRLTVV.

The chain carries TRBV6-5 and TRBJ2-7; D perhaps matches TRBD2 (6 bases). This CDR3 is 16 amino acids long. From germline, CDR1 is MNHEY and CDR2 SVGAGI. Between the trimmed V and J ends, which lost 2 bases and 5 bases, there was a span of 19 bases. In DNA form, the CDR3 reads TGTGCCAGCAGTTACGGCTCGGGACTCTCGTCCCACGAGCAGTACTTC. Translating it yields CASSYGSGLSSHEQYF.

The rearrangement joins TRBV27 to TRBJ2-7; the match to TRBD2 covers 8 bases. The CDR3 sequence is 15 residues long. From germline, CDR1 is MNHEY and CDR2 SMNVEV (reference sequence). J lost 4 bases, V lost 5 bases, and 10 bases had no gene match. CDR3 protein: CASSPQISGIYEQYF. In DNA form, the CDR3 reads TGTGCCAGCAGTCCCCAGATTAGCGGGATATACGAGCAGTACTTC.

The rearrangement links TRBV29-1 to TRBJ1-2; D perhaps matches TRBD1 (5 bases). Germline V gives CDR1 SQVTM, CDR2 ANQGSEA. The CDR3 runs 16 residues. Between the trimmed V and J ends, which lost 0 bases and 5 bases, there was a span of 19 bases. The CDR3 DNA reads as TGCAGCGTTGAAGAGACATCGGGACTCATGAGGTATGGCTACACCTTC. Protein product: CSVEETSGLMRYGYTF.

J is TRBJ2-1 and V is TRBV14; 10 bases match TRBD2. Germline V lookup: CDR1 SGHDN, CDR2 FVKESK. Losses at the gene ends were 4 bases for V and 6 bases for J; bases not matched to a gene: 21. The CDR3 covers 20 residues. This CDR3 is CASSPPNRLAGHLRANEQFF. CDR3 nucleotide sequence: TGTGCCAGCAGCCCTCCAAATCGACTAGCGGGTCACCTACGCGCCAATGAGCAGTTCTTC. Complete variable domain (other parts from reference TRBV14 and TRBJ2-1): EAGVTQFPSHSVIEKGQTVTLRCDPISGHDNLYWYRRVMGKEIKFLLHFVKESKQDESGMPNNRFLAERTGGTYSTLKVQPAELEDSGVYFCASSPPNRLAGHLRANEQFFGPGTRLTVL.

This chain links TRBV7-9 with TRBJ2-7; D might be TRBD2 (6 bases). Trimming shortened V by 7 bases and J by 10 bases, and 17 bases separated the two germline ends. Germline CDR1 reads SEHNR; CDR2 reads FQNEAQ (reference sequence). CDR3 length: 12 residues. The DNA for the CDR3 is TGTGCCAGCAATCTGGGGGGAAATAATCAGTACTTC. Translating it yields CASNLGGNNQYF. Combining the CDR3 with reference TRBV7-9 and TRBJ2-7 gives the whole variable domain DTGVSQNPRHKITKRGQNVTFRCDPISEHNRLYWYRQTLGQGPEFLTYFQNEAQLEKSRLLSDRFSAERPKGSFSTLEIQRTEQGDSAMYLCASNLGGNNQYFGPGTRLTVT.

The chain uses TRBV5-5 and TRBJ1-5; 7 bases agree with TRBD1. Trimming cost V 3 bases and J 7 bases; bases outside gene matches: 10. CDR3 size: 15 residues. Looked up from germline, CDR1 is SGHKS and CDR2 is YYEKEE (reference sequence). As DNA, the CDR3 is TGTGCCAGCAGCTCTCGGACAGGAAAGGGCCAGCCCCAGCATTTT. Translation: CASSSRTGKGQPQHF.

This rearrangement joins TRBV5-1 to TRBJ2-5; D gene ambiguous. Trimming removed 0 bases from V and 2 bases from J, with 14 bases in between. CDR1 and CDR2 from the germline V gene are SGHRS and YFSETQ. The CDR3 length is 16 residues. The CDR3 reads CASSLVVVPRQETQYF. For the CDR3, the DNA is TGCGCCAGCAGCTTGGTCGTAGTACCCCGACAAGAGACCCAGTACTTC.

The rearrangement uses TRBV28 and TRBJ1-2; D uncertain. Germline CDR1 and CDR2: MDHEN and SYDVKM. Trimming shortened V by 4 bases and J by 7 bases, and 16 bases separated the two germline ends. This CDR3 comprises 14 residues. In DNA form, the CDR3 reads TGTGCCAGCAGTTCATACACGTCCTCCTTTGGCTACACCTTC. This translates into CASSSYTSSFGYTF.

This sequence joins TRBV5-1 and TRBJ1-1, with D maybe TRBD1 (6 bases). CDR1 and CDR2 from the germline V gene are SGHRS and YFSETQ. This CDR3 has 17 amino acids. V lost 4 bases and J lost 0, with 19 bases in between. CDR3: CASSRTNRQGMNTEAFF. Written as DNA, the CDR3 is TGCGCCAGCAGCCGAACTAATCGTCAGGGGATGAACACTGAAGCTTTCTTT.

The V call is TRBV5-4, the J call TRBJ2-7; 11 bases line up with TRBD2. V dropped 4 bases and J dropped 2; count of bases not matched to a gene: 8. The CDR3 is 16 amino acids. Germline V CDR1 and CDR2: SGHNT, YYREEE (reference sequence). Here the CDR3 reads CASSHKLAGVTYEQYF. CDR3 sequence (DNA): TGTGCCAGCAGCCATAAACTAGCGGGGGTTACCTACGAGCAGTACTTC. The full variable domain, in which reference TRBV5-4 and TRBJ2-7 provide the parts outside the CDR3, is ETGVTQSPTHLIKTRGQQVTLRCSSQSGHNTVSWYQQALGQGPQFIFQYYREEENGRGNFPPRFSGLQFPNYSSELNVNALELDDSALYLCASSHKLAGVTYEQYFGPGTRLTVT.

The gene calls are TRBV7-3 and TRBJ2-1; the D is unclear. With 5 bases removed from V and 4 bases from J, the gap between germline ends came to 9 bases. The V gene's germline CDR1 is SGHTA and CDR2 FQGTGA. The CDR3 extends over 13 amino acids. The CDR3 reads CASSVGEYNEQFF. For the CDR3, the DNA is TGTGCCAGCAGCGTAGGAGAGTACAATGAGCAGTTCTTC.

Worth noting for this clone: An end of the junction differs from the germline gene, which may be a read error. The rearrangement links TRBV11-2 to TRBJ2-3; 10 bases agree with TRBD2. Germline lookup yields CDR1 SGHAT and CDR2 FQNNGV. The length of the CDR3 is 18 residues. The CDR3 sequence is CASSLGASGSPPADTQYF. DNA for the CDR3: TGTGCCAGTAGCTTAGGAGCTAGCGGGAGCCCGCCGGCAGATACGCAGTATTTT.

This rearrangement joins TRBV18 to TRBJ1-2; D is possibly TRBD1 (6 bases). CDR3 length: 15 amino acids. Germline CDR1 is KGHSH and CDR2 is LQKENI. The V end was cut by 3 bases, the J end by 2 bases, with 13 bases between. CDR3: CASSPPGASNYGYTF. The CDR3 nucleotides are TGTGCCAGCTCACCTCCAGGGGCGTCGAACTATGGCTACACCTTC.